The 5 T cell receptor beta chains given below trace back to one sample, sequenced in a study of T cell repertoires in cytomegalovirus infection. TCRdb processed the reads anew with MiXCR; each CDR3 protein has one entry. The repertoire holds roughly 720,000 distinct CDR3 sequences, with under 40% as singletons. Material: PBMCs. The receptors shown here come from a human donor in good health (CMV status not recorded). Some clones in this sample may be carry-over from other donors' samples.

The chain links TRBV10-3 to TRBJ1-6; D might be TRBD1 (5 bases). Trimming cost V 5 bases and J 10 bases, with 18 bases left between them. CDR1 and CDR2 from the germline V gene are ENHRY and SYGVKD. The CDR3 totals 15 residues. In DNA, the CDR3 is TGTGCCATCAGTAGGACACCGTCCCCAGGATCACCCCTCCACTTT. Protein: CAISRTPSPGSPLHF.

This clonotype was seen a handful of times. V usage is TRBV6-6 and J usage is TRBJ1-3; D possibly corresponds to TRBD1 (6 bases). Looked up from germline, CDR1 is MNHNY and CDR2 is SVGAGI (reference sequence). The V end was cut by 6 bases, the J end by 0 bases, with 18 bases between. The CDR3 loop spans 17 amino acids. The CDR3 sequence: CASRYKGQSDSGNTIYF. The CDR3 nucleotides are TGTGCCAGCAGATACAAAGGACAGAGCGACTCTGGAAACACCATATATTTT.

The rearrangement links TRBV27 to TRBJ1-4; tentative D call: TRBD1 (5 bases). CDR3 length equals 15 residues. Germline CDR1 is MNHEY and CDR2 is SMNVEV (reference sequence). Deletions cut 0 bases from V and 10 bases from J, with 15 bases between. The CDR3 loop reads CASSLSSGLEGKLFF. The CDR3 DNA sequence: TGTGCCAGCAGTTTATCCTCAGGGTTAGAGGGAAAACTGTTTTTT.

A remark on this clonotype: The junction does not match germline at one end; this may be a read error. The V gene is TRBV11-3, the J gene TRBJ2-1; tentatively, D is TRBD2 (6 bases). The germline CDR1 and CDR2 sequences are SGHNT and YENEEA. The CDR3 length is 13 residues. The CDR3 protein is CDSSSPSENEQFF. CDR3 in DNA: TGTGACAGCAGCTCCCCTAGCGAAAATGAGCAGTTCTTC.

The chain joins TRBV30 to TRBJ1-1; no clear D. This CDR3 is 13 amino acids long. V lost 5 bases and J lost 2, with 12 bases in between. CDR1 GTSNPN and CDR2 SVGIG come from the germline V gene (reference sequence). The CDR3 DNA reads TGTGCCTGGGCTATCACCAAAAACACTGAAGCTTTCTTT. Encoded protein: CAWAITKNTEAFF.